The present T cell receptor (beta chain) was sequenced within a study of T cells in Graves' hyperthyroidism and ophthalmopathy. The wider study: Staff took peripheral blood when the initial diagnosis was made, before any treatment began. Study-level points and caveats: The majority of expanded thyroid clonotypes above 0.001 also appeared in blood.

CDR1 is DFQATT, CDR2 SNEGSKA, per germline (reference sequence). J was trimmed by 7 bases and V by 4 bases; bases with no gene match: 15. CDR3 size: 16 residues. Regions amplified from RNA transcripts were the TCR beta CDR3 regions. TCR CDR3 underwent first-round RT-PCR with the HTBI primer set. Via MiXCR, TCRdb re-called the multiplex PCR reads, giving one row per CDR3 protein. The sample includes around 530,000 distinct CDR3 sequences, 15% to 20% seen only once; the top ten take roughly a sixth. In its sample, this clonotype was seen a few times. Its antigen is not known. This chain links TRBV20-1 with TRBJ1-5, with 8 bases that match TRBD1. This sequence originates from a woman aged 18-35 years with Graves' ophthalmopathy. The sample comprised blood. DNA for the CDR3: TGCAGTGCTAATTCTAATCCGGACAGGGCGAACCAGCCCCAGCATTTT. Translation: CSANSNPDRANQPQHF.